This T cell receptor (beta chain) was identified during a study of Ad26.COV2.S vaccination and SARS-CoV-2 variants. As for the study in general: Enrolled in COV1001, the donor was in the Ad26.COV2.S trial arm, which received the vaccine.

The method was immunoSEQ multiplex PCR; TCRdb's version includes in-frame clones alone and lacks a portion of them. The table includes 300,000 to 400,000 clones, more than 70% detected once. General observations from the study: Compared with placebo recipients, vaccine recipients had higher spike-specific TCR breadth.

Note on this clone: Its antigen is undetermined.

Stated treatment: around 19 received Ad26.COV2.S at low or high dose, single or two shots; 5 received placebo; per-sample allocation not given. The samples were gathered on day 63 after the first injection of vaccine or placebo. Boston hosted the donor, who was an adult aged 18-55 years. Specimen: peripheral blood, collected in a trial of Ad26.COV2.S vaccine versus placebo. This sequence originates from a person aged 18-60 years who received the Ad26.COV2.S COVID-19 vaccine or a placebo.

The CDR3 sequence is CAWSVDPQGSYYGYTF. The CDR3 nucleotides are TGTGCCTGGAGTGTGGATCCCCAGGGAAGTTACTATGGCTACACCTTC. The chain uses TRBV30 and TRBJ1-2; tentative D call: TRBD1 (5 bases). The ends were cut back, 0 bases at V and 3 bases at J, with 17 bases in the middle. CDR1 and CDR2 (germline): GTSNPN, SVGIG (reference sequence). This CDR3 spans 16 amino acids.